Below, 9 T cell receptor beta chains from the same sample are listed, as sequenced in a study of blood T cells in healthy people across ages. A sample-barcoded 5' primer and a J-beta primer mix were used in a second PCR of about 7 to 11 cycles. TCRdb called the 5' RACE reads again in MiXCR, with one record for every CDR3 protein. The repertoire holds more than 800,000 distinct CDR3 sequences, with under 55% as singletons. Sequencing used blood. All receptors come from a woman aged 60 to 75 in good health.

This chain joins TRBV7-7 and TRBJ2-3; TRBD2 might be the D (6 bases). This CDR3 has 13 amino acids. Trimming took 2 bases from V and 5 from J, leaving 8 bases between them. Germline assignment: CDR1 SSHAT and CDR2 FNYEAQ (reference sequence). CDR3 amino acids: CASSLQEGDTQYF. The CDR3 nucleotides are TGTGCCAGCAGCTTACAGGAGGGAGATACGCAGTATTTT. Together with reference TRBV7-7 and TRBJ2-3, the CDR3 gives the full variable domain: GAGVSQSPRYKVTKRGQDVTLRCDPISSHATLYWYQQALGQGPEFLTYFNYEAQPDKSGLPSDRFSAERPEGSISTLTIQRTEQRDSAMYRCASSLQEGDTQYFGPGTRLTVL.

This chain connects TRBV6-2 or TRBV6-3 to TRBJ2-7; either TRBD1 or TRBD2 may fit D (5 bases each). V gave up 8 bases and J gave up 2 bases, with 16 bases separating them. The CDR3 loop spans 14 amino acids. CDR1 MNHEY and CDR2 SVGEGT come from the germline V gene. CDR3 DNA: TGTGCCAGCTTCGCAGGGAGTCCTGCCTACGAGCAGTACTTC. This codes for CASFAGSPAYEQYF.

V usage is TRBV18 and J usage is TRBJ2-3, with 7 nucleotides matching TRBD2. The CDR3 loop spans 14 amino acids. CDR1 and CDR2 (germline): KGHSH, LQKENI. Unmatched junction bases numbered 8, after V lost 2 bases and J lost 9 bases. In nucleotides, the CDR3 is TGTGCCAGCTCACCAGGGGCGGGAGAAAAGACGCAGTATTTT. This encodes CASSPGAGEKTQYF.

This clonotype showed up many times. The CDR3 is CASSQETQGYNEQFF. The CDR3 nucleotides read TGCGCCAGCAGCCAAGAAACCCAGGGCTACAATGAGCAGTTCTTC. V and J are TRBV4-1 and TRBJ2-1; weak D call: TRBD1 (5 bases). Trimming took 0 bases from V and 3 from J, leaving 9 bases between them. CDR1 and CDR2 (germline): MGHRA, YSYEKL. This CDR3 contains 15 residues.

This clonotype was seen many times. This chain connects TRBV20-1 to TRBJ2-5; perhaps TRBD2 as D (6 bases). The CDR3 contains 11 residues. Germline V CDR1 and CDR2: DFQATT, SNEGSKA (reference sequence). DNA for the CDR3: TGCAGCGCCCGGGGAGGAGAGACCCAGTACTTC. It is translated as CSARGGETQYF.

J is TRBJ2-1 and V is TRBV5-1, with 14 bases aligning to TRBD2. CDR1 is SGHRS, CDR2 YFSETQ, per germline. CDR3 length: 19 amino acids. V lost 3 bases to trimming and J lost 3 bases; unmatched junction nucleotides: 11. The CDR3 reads CASSSGLAGAESIYNEQFF. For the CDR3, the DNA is TGCGCCAGCAGCTCGGGACTAGCGGGAGCCGAGTCTATCTACAATGAGCAGTTCTTC.

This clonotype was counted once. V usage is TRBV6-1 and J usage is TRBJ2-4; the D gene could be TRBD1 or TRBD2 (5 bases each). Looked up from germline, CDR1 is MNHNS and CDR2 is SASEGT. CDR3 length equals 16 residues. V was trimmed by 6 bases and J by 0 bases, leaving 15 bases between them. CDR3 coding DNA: TGTGCCAGCAGACCCACCGGGACCTCAGCCAAAAACATTCAGTACTTC. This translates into CASRPTGTSAKNIQYF.

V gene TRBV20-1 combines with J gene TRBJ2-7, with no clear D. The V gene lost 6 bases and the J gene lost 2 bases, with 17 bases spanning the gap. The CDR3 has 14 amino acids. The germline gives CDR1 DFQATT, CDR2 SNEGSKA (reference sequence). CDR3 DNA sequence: TGCAGTGCCCCACGGATGGAGTGGACCTACGAGCAGTACTTC. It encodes CSAPRMEWTYEQYF.

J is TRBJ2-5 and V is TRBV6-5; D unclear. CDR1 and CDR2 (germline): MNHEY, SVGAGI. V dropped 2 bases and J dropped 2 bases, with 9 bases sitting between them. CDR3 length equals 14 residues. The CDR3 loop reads CASSYVQRQETQYF. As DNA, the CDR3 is TGTGCCAGCAGTTACGTACAGAGACAAGAGACCCAGTACTTC.